This T cell receptor (beta chain) came from a study of CD8+ T cells in alopecia areata. Study in general: Patients remained on tofacitinib for 6 to 18 months and then went 6 months without it.

Findings of the study overall: Normal skin's resident alphabeta T cells are also sequenced in scalp samples.

Stated treatment: oral pan-JAK inhibitor, 5-10 mg twice daily. Samples from alopecia areata patients were lesional scalp punch biopsies and peripheral blood. Germline values: CDR1 SGHTS, CDR2 YDEGEE. CDR3 length: 15 residues. V lost 0 bases to trimming and J lost 4 bases, with 13 bases between them. Investigators isolated RNA and reverse transcribed it into cDNA to act as the sequencing template. Measured with immunoSEQ multiplex PCR; TCRdb has only the in-frame clones, and not every one. The sample has about 270,000 clones; approximately 60% are singletons. In its sample, this clone was seen a few times. Its antigen is as yet unknown.

This receptor was obtained from a human donor with alopecia areata. V and J are TRBV5-8 and TRBJ1-2; no definite D call. This material consisted of CD4+ T cells sorted from blood, taken at week 52, from a patient treated with tofacitinib. DNA for the CDR3: TGTGCCAGCAGCTTGGTAGTCAGCCTCATCTATGGCTACACCTTC. Translated: CASSLVVSLIYGYTF.